These 19 T cell receptor beta chains were sequenced from one sample in a study of T cell responses to AZD1222 COVID-19 vaccine. Sequencing used immunoSEQ multiplex PCR; TCRdb keeps in-frame clones, though not all of them. The sample includes approximately 89,000 clones, 90% to 95% of them seen just once. Here the sequenced sample was peripheral blood, taken on day 0 of MenACWY control vaccination. The receptor set was obtained from an adult in good health.

Of note for this clone: Mismatch with germline at one junction end may stem from a read error. The chain uses TRBV20-1 and TRBJ2-5, with 7 bases fitting TRBD2. Per the germline V gene, CDR1 is DFQATT and CDR2 is SNEGSKA (reference sequence). The CDR3 spans 11 residues. The CDR3 bases are TGCAGTGCTCAAAGCGGACTAGAGCTTGACTTC. Translated, it gives CSAQSGLELDF.

This chain links TRBV27 with TRBJ2-2; D call uncertain. Per germline, CDR1 MNHEY and CDR2 SMNVEV (reference sequence). Deletions cut 8 bases from V and 1 base from J, with 11 bases between. The CDR3 sequence is 14 residues long. The CDR3 protein is CASRSQQNTGELFF. CDR3 sequence (DNA): TGTGCCAGCCGGTCGCAGCAGAACACCGGGGAGCTGTTTTTT.

The chain carries TRBV5-1 and TRBJ1-1; D is possibly TRBD1 (6 bases). Deletions cut 4 bases from V and 8 bases from J, with 15 bases between. CDR3 length equals 13 residues. Looked up from germline, CDR1 is SGHRS and CDR2 is YFSETQ. CDR3 amino acids: CASSIQGLNEAFF. CDR3 in DNA: TGCGCCAGCAGCATACAGGGCCTAAACGAAGCTTTCTTT.

The chain employs TRBV6-5 and TRBJ1-1; D not resolved. Germline lookup yields CDR1 MNHEY and CDR2 SVGAGI. V shed 8 bases and J shed 5 bases, with 15 bases lying between them. The length of the CDR3 is 13 residues. CDR3 protein: CASVTGFNTEAFF. CDR3 DNA sequence: TGTGCCAGCGTCACCGGGTTCAATACTGAAGCTTTCTTT.

V and J are TRBV10-3 and TRBJ1-1; D might be TRBD1 (6 bases). Germline V lookup: CDR1 ENHRY, CDR2 SYGVKD. V dropped 0 bases and J dropped 8 bases, with 10 bases sitting between them. The CDR3 has 13 amino acids. The CDR3: CAISESQGTEAFF. The CDR3 DNA reads as TGTGCCATCAGTGAGTCGCAGGGGACCGAAGCTTTCTTT.

This rearrangement joins TRBV30 to TRBJ1-4; 8 bases map to TRBD1. V trimming: 4 bases; J trimming: 8 bases; junction bases outside the gene matches: 3. The CDR3 length is 12 residues. CDR1 is GTSNPN, CDR2 SVGIG, per germline (reference sequence). The CDR3, as DNA: TGTGCCTGGAACGACAGGGGAGAAAAACTGTTTTTT. This gives the protein CAWNDRGEKLFF. The whole variable domain, remainder taken from reference TRBV30 and TRBJ1-4, is SQTIHQWPATLVQPVGSPLSLECTVEGTSNPNLYWYRQAAGRGLQLLFYSVGIGQISSEVPQNLSASRPQDRQFILSSKKLLLSDSGFYLCAWNDRGEKLFFGSGTQLSVL.

The chain employs TRBV5-1 and TRBJ2-3; D unclear. CDR1 is SGHRS, CDR2 YFSETQ, per germline. This CDR3 contains 14 residues. Trimming cost V 4 bases and J 4 bases, with 13 bases left between them. CDR3 loop: CASSQNPSPDTQYF. CDR3 sequence (DNA): TGCGCCAGCAGCCAGAACCCGTCCCCAGATACGCAGTATTTT. The full variable domain, in which reference TRBV5-1 and TRBJ2-3 provide the parts outside the CDR3, is KAGVTQTPRYLIKTRGQQVTLSCSPISGHRSVSWYQQTPGQGLQFLFEYFSETQRNKGNFPGRFSGRQFSNSRSEMNVSTLELGDSALYLCASSQNPSPDTQYFGPGTRLTVL.

This chain links TRBV19 with TRBJ1-3; D call uncertain. V was trimmed by 10 bases and J by 4 bases, leaving 8 bases between them. Germline V gene lookup returns CDR1 LNHDA and CDR2 SQIVND (reference sequence). The CDR3 spans 11 residues. The CDR3 reads CATADGNTIYF. The CDR3 nucleotides are TGTGCCACAGCGGACGGAAACACCATATATTTT. The complete variable domain, with remaining parts taken from reference TRBV19 and TRBJ1-3, reads DGGITQSPKYLFRKEGQNVTLSCEQNLNHDAMYWYRQDPGQGLRLIYYSQIVNDFQKGDIAEGYSVSREKKESFPLTVTSAQKNPTAFYLCATADGNTIYFGEGSWLTVV.

The rearrangement links TRBV3-1 (or the pseudogene TRBV3-2) to TRBJ2-2, with D possibly being TRBD1 (6 bases). Trimming stripped 4 bases from V and 4 bases from J, with 19 bases between. The CDR3 length is 17 residues. Germline-derived CDR1 and CDR2 are LGHDT and YNNKEL (reference sequence). CDR3 nucleotide sequence: TGTGCCAGCAGCCCCGAGATGGGGGCCTTGTTCACCGGGGAGCTGTTTTTT. This gives the protein CASSPEMGALFTGELFF.

V is TRBV19 and J is TRBJ1-2; D not certain. Germline V CDR1 and CDR2: LNHDA, SQIVND (reference sequence). The V end lost 6 bases, the J end lost 4 bases, and 12 bases lay between the germline ends. CDR3 size: 13 residues. The DNA of the CDR3 is TGTGCCAGTAGATCTGGGAGCCTCTATGGCTACACCTTC. As protein: CASRSGSLYGYTF.

This rearrangement joins TRBV15 to TRBJ1-5; tentative D call: TRBD1 (5 bases). The CDR3 contains 14 residues. Germline V lookup: CDR1 LNHNV, CDR2 YYDKDF (reference sequence). The ends were cut back, 5 bases at V and 7 bases at J, with 15 bases in the middle. The CDR3 sequence: CATSRGEGEQPQHF. Written as DNA, the CDR3 is TGTGCCACCAGCCGGGGGGAGGGTGAACAGCCCCAGCATTTT.

The CDR3 sequence is CASSPDPGGYNEQFF. The CDR3 coding sequence is TGTGCCAGCAGCCCGGATCCGGGCGGGTACAATGAGCAGTTCTTC. The V call is TRBV7-3, the J call TRBJ2-1; tentatively, D is TRBD2 (5 bases). V was pared by 5 bases and J by 4 bases, with 15 bases between. This CDR3 spans 15 amino acids. Germline V lookup: CDR1 SGHTA, CDR2 FQGTGA.

This chain joins TRBV2 and TRBJ1-5; possibly TRBD1 for D (6 bases). V was clipped by 6 bases and J by 1 base, with 10 bases between them. CDR3 size: 14 residues. From germline, CDR1 is SNHLY and CDR2 FYNNEI. The CDR3 sequence: CASSFGTSNQPQHF. The CDR3 nucleotides are TGTGCCAGCAGCTTCGGGACAAGCAATCAGCCCCAGCATTTT.

This chain joins TRBV19 and TRBJ1-1; TRBD1 is a possible D gene (5 bases). The CDR3 has 14 residues. CDR1 is LNHDA and CDR2 is SQIVND in the germline V gene (reference sequence). Trimming cost V 4 bases and J 4 bases, with 13 bases left between them. The CDR3 DNA reads as TGTGCCAGTAGTAAGAACGGGGCCCGCACTGAAGCTTTCTTT. Translated: CASSKNGARTEAFF.

The V gene is TRBV7-9, the J gene TRBJ2-1, with D maybe TRBD2 (5 bases). The CDR3 consists of 13 residues. V lost 0 bases and J lost 6, with 6 bases in between. Germline-derived CDR1 and CDR2 are SEHNR and FQNEAQ (reference sequence). CDR3 region: CASSLARGNEQFF. In nucleotides, the CDR3 is TGTGCCAGCAGCTTAGCTCGGGGCAATGAGCAGTTCTTC. Drawing the rest from reference TRBV7-9 and TRBJ2-1, the complete variable domain is DTGVSQNPRHKITKRGQNVTFRCDPISEHNRLYWYRQTLGQGPEFLTYFQNEAQLEKSRLLSDRFSAERPKGSFSTLEIQRTEQGDSAMYLCASSLARGNEQFFGPGTRLTVL.

The CDR3 protein is CASSKGYYGYTF. As DNA, the CDR3 is TGTGCCAGCAGCAAGGGGTACTATGGCTACACCTTC. The chain uses TRBV6-2 or TRBV6-3 and TRBJ1-2; D perhaps matches TRBD1 (5 bases). This CDR3 region has 12 residues. The V and J ends lost 6 bases and 3 bases respectively, with 8 bases between them. Germline lookup yields CDR1 MNHEY and CDR2 SVGEGT.

The chain links TRBV9 to TRBJ1-1, with D uncertain. Trimming shortened V by 4 bases and J by 4 bases, and 11 bases separated the two germline ends. Germline V gene lookup returns CDR1 SGDLS and CDR2 YYNGEE. This CDR3 comprises 13 residues. CDR3 DNA sequence: TGTGCCAGCAGCTTCCGGGCCTCCACTGAAGCTTTCTTT. This translates into CASSFRASTEAFF.

This clone came up once. The V gene is TRBV7-9, the J gene TRBJ1-4; no clear D. This CDR3 is 14 amino acids long. Germline-derived CDR1 and CDR2 are SEHNR and FQNEAQ (reference sequence). V was cut by 5 bases and J by 7 bases, with 14 bases left in between. In DNA form, the CDR3 reads TGTGCCAGCAGCCCCCGGACCCTGGGTGAAAAACTGTTTTTT. The encoded protein is CASSPRTLGEKLFF.

The genes are TRBV6-5 and TRBJ2-5; 9 bases fit TRBD1. CDR3 length equals 15 residues. Germline V gives CDR1 MNHEY, CDR2 SVGAGI. V shed 0 bases, J shed 2 bases, and the junction held 1 base outside the gene matches. The CDR3 here is CASSYSGTGQETQYF. For the CDR3, the DNA is TGTGCCAGCAGTTACTCGGGGACAGGGCAAGAGACCCAGTACTTC.